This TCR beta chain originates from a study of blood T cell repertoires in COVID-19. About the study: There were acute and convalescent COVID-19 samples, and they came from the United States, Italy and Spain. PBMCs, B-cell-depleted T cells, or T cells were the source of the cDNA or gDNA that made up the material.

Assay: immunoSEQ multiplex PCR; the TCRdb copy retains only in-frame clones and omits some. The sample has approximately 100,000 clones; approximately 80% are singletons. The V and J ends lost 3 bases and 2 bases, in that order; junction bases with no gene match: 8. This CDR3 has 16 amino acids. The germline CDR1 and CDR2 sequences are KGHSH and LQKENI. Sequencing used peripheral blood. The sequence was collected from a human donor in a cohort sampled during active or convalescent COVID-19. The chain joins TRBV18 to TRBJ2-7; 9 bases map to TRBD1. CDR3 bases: TGTGCCAGCTCACCCTCCACAGGGGGCCTCACCTACGAGCAGTACTTC. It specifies CASSPSTGGLTYEQYF.